This T cell receptor (beta chain) was profiled in a study of blood T cell repertoires in COVID-19. Study at large: Donors in the United States, Italy and Spain gave samples during acute or convalescent COVID-19. Sample material is recorded as cDNA or gDNA derived from T cells, B-cell-depleted T cells, or PBMCs.

Methods used by the authors: Amplification from reference gene primers served as the basis for estimated nucleated cell counts. Only in-frame clones appear in the TCRdb table, and some are missing; sequencing was by immunoSEQ multiplex PCR. That table is the source of V, J and clone size, and D and trimming were worked out from the DNA. The sample carries approximately 200,000 clones, roughly 87% recorded once. Participants were placed into cohorts based on the clinical history they reported. The germline gives CDR1 SQVTM, CDR2 ANQGSEA. The V gene lost 1 base and the J gene lost 3 bases, with 6 bases spanning the gap. The CDR3 length is 13 residues.

Sequenced sample: PBMCs or T cells enriched from blood (not recorded which). The sequence derives from a young man in a cohort exposed to, infected with or recovered from COVID-19 (not recorded which). The chain links TRBV29-1 to TRBJ1-4, with a tentative D call TRBD1 (6 bases). The CDR3 DNA sequence: TGCAGCGTTGAAGCAGGGGCTAATGAAAAACTGTTTTTT. Its protein product is CSVEAGANEKLFF.